This TCR beta chain was recovered during a study of cytomegalovirus exposure and HLA in healthy donors. Researchers ran the PCR with 60 Vbeta and 13 Jbeta primers. TCRdb keeps only in-frame clones here, not all; method: immunoSEQ multiplex PCR. The table includes over 40,000 clones, about three quarters detected once. Trimming cost V 1 base and J 4 bases, with 14 bases left between them. Germline CDR1 is SGHAT and CDR2 is FQNNGV. This CDR3 has 15 amino acids. This TCR derives from a woman in her forties in good health and CMV-seropositive. The specimen sequenced was PBMCs. The V gene is TRBV11-2, the J gene TRBJ2-7, with D perhaps TRBD2 (6 bases). For the CDR3, the DNA is TGTGCCAGCAGCTTAGGGTGGGGGGTAGGTTACGAGCAGTACTTC. Protein: CASSLGWGVGYEQYF.